Presented here are 6 T cell receptor beta chains from one specimen sequenced in a study of ipilimumab plus nivolumab after autologous stem cell transplantation. TCRdb's copy holds only in-frame clones and misses some; the assay was immunoSEQ multiplex PCR. The sample holds more than 15,000 clones, roughly 84% seen once. Sequencing was performed on PBMCs, taken in a trial of ipilimumab plus nivolumab as post-transplant consolidation. These receptors all stem from a male donor with diffuse large B-cell lymphoma.

The chain recombines TRBV5-4 with TRBJ2-7; 9 bases match TRBD2. This CDR3 is built from 14 residues. Germline loops: CDR1 SGHNT, CDR2 YYREEE (reference sequence). Germline trimming cut 3 bases from V and 3 bases from J; bases unmatched to any gene: 4. CDR3 residues: CASSSSGTSYEQYF. The CDR3 DNA follows: TGTGCCAGCAGCTCTAGCGGGACCAGCTACGAGCAGTACTTC.

By sample fraction, this clone is medium-sized. The chain carries TRBV19 and TRBJ1-1; tentatively, D is TRBD1 (5 bases). Deletions cut 5 bases from V and 2 bases from J, with 12 bases between. CDR3 length: 14 amino acids. CDR1 LNHDA and CDR2 SQIVND come from the germline V gene (reference sequence). In nucleotides, the CDR3 is TGTGCCAGTAGTCCTCGGACATATAACACTGAAGCTTTCTTT. As protein: CASSPRTYNTEAFF.

The V and J genes are TRBV9 and TRBJ2-5; a possible D gene is TRBD2 (5 bases). V lost 7 bases and J lost 5, with 12 bases in between. This CDR3 spans 12 amino acids. Germline assignment: CDR1 SGDLS and CDR2 YYNGEE. CDR3 region: CASGSPRETQYF. Here the CDR3 DNA reads TGTGCCAGCGGGAGCCCCCGGGAGACCCAGTACTTC.

The rearrangement joins TRBV10-1 to TRBJ2-2, with a possible D match to TRBD1 (6 bases). Trimming took 4 bases from V and 7 from J, leaving 10 bases between them. Germline V gene sequence: CDR1 WNHNN, CDR2 SYGVQD (reference sequence). The CDR3 runs 13 residues. CDR3 sequence (DNA): TGCGCCAGCAGTGGATGGACAGACGGGGAGCTGTTTTTT. Protein sequence: CASSGWTDGELFF.

This rearrangement joins TRBV30 to TRBJ2-1; 7 bases line up with TRBD2. In germline, CDR1 is GTSNPN, CDR2 SVGIG (reference sequence). This CDR3 has 16 amino acids. V lost 0 bases, J lost 0 bases, and 5 bases stayed unmatched. CDR3 DNA sequence: TGTGCCTGGAGTGTCTTACTAGCGACCTCCTACAATGAGCAGTTCTTC. Residues: CAWSVLLATSYNEQFF.

This clone was detected only a few times. V gene TRBV11-3 combines with J gene TRBJ1-2; weak D call: TRBD1 (6 bases). Germline V gene lookup returns CDR1 SGHNT and CDR2 YENEEA. The CDR3 runs 14 residues. The germline V and J ends were trimmed by 5 bases and 7 bases, with 17 bases remaining between them. CDR3 region: CASSPYPQGLGYTF. CDR3 DNA: TGTGCCAGCAGCCCCTACCCACAGGGCCTTGGCTACACCTTC.